This T cell receptor beta chain emerged from a study of CD8 T cells in ankylosing spondylitis. This CDR3 spans 14 amino acids. Per germline, CDR1 SGHTA and CDR2 FQGNSA. The junction had 3 bases not matched to a gene; V was cut back by 3 bases and J by 4 bases. TCRdb re-analysed the 5' RACE reads in MiXCR, keeping a single row per CDR3 protein. The table shows about 240,000 distinct CDR3 sequences, with about 9.1% occurring only once. Many counts were recorded for this clonotype. Sequencing was performed on blood, either unsorted or a sorted T cell fraction (not recorded which). This TCR was recovered from a male donor with ankylosing spondylitis or in good health (not recorded which). This sequence joins TRBV7-2 and TRBJ2-5; 9 positions agree with TRBD1. The CDR3 loop is CASSLGTGLETQYF. The CDR3 nucleotides are TGTGCCAGCAGCTTGGGGACAGGGTTAGAGACCCAGTACTTC.